One T cell receptor (beta chain) is described in this entry. This specimen comes from a study of cytomegalovirus exposure and HLA in healthy donors. PCR primers comprised 60 Vbeta and 13 Jbeta primers. Clones were read by immunoSEQ multiplex PCR, and TCRdb kept only the in-frame ones, dropping some. The repertoire consists of 150,000 to 200,000 clones, with approximately 71% occurring once and the leading ten covering 4.9%. This CDR3 region has 15 residues. Germline-derived CDR1 and CDR2 are LNHDA and SQIVND (reference sequence). V gave up 7 bases and J gave up 6 bases, with 16 bases separating them. Sequenced input: PBMCs. This clonotype originated in a male donor in good health and CMV-seronegative. The chain combines TRBV19 with TRBJ1-6, with D possibly being TRBD1 (5 bases). The CDR3, as DNA: TGTGCCAGTACTCAGTGGGAGGGACGTAATTCACCCCTCCACTTT. Encoded protein: CASTQWEGRNSPLHF.